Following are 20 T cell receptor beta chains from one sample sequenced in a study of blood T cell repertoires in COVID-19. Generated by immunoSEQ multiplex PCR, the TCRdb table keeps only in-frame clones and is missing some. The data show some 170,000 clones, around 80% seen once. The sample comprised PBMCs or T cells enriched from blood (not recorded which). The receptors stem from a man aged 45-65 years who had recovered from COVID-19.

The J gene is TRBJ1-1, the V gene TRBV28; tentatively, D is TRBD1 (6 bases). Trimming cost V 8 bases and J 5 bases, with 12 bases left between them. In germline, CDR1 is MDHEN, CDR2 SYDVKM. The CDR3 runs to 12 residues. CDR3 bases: TGTGCCAGCCGGAGGGGGGGGACTGAAGCTTTCTTT. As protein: CASRRGGTEAFF.

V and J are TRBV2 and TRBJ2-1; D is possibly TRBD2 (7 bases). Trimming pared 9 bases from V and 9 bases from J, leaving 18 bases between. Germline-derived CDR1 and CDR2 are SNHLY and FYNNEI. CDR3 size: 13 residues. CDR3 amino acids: CARGGTGGGEQFF. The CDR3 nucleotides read TGTGCCAGGGGGGGGACCGGGGGCGGTGAGCAGTTCTTC.

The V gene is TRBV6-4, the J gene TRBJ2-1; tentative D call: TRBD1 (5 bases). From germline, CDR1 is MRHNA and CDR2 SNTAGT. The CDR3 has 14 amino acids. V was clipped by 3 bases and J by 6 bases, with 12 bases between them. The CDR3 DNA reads TGTGCCAGCAGTGAGCAGGGCGGTCGCAATGAGCAGTTCTTC. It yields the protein CASSEQGGRNEQFF.

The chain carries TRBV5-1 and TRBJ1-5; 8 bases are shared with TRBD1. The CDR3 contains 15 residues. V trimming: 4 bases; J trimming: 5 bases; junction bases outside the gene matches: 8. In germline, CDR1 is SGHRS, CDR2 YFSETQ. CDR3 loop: CASSLEGQDYQPQHF. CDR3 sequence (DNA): TGCGCCAGCAGCCTGGAGGGACAGGACTATCAGCCCCAGCATTTT.

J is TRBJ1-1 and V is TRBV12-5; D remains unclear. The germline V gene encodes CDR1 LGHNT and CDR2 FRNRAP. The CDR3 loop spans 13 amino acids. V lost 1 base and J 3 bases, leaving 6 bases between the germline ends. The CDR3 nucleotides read TGTGCTAGTGGTTTGGACGGGTACACTGAAGCTTTCTTT. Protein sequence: CASGLDGYTEAFF.

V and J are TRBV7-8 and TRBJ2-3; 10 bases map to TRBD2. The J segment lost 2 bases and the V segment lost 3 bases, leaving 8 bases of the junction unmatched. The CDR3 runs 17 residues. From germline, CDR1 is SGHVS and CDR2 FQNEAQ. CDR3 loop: CASSFQAGGSPTDTQYF. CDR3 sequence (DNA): TGTGCCAGCAGCTTCCAAGCGGGGGGGTCTCCCACAGATACGCAGTATTTT.

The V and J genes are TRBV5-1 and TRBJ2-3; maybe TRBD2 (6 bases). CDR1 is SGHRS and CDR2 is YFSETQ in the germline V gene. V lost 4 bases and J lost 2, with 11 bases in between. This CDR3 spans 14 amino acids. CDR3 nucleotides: TGCGCCAGCAGCCGCGGGACGGACACAGATACGCAGTATTTT. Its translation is CASSRGTDTDTQYF.

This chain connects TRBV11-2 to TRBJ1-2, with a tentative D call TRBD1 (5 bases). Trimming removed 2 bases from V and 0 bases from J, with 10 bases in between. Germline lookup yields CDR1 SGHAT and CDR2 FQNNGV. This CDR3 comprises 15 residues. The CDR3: CASSLSRGTNYGYTF. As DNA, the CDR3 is TGTGCCAGCAGCTTAAGTAGGGGTACTAACTATGGCTACACCTTC.

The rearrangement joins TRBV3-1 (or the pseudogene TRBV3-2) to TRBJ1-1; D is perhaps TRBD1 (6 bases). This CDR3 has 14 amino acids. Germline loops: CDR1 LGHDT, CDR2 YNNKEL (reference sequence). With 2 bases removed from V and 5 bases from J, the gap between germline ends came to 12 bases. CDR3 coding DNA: TGTGCCAGCAGCCAACGAGGGGGTAAAACTGAAGCTTTCTTT. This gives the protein CASSQRGGKTEAFF.

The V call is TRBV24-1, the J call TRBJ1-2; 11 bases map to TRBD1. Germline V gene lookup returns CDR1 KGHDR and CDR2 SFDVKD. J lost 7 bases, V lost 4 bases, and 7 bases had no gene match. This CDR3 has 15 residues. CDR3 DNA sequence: TGTGCCACCAGTGACCCGGGACAGGGGGTAGGTGGCTACACCTTC. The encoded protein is CATSDPGQGVGGYTF.

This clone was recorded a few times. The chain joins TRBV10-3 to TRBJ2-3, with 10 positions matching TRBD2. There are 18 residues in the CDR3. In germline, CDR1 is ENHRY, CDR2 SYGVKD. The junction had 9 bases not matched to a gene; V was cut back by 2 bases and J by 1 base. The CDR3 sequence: CAISETSGATLRTDTQYF. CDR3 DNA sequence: TGTGCCATCAGTGAGACTAGCGGGGCTACCTTACGCACAGATACGCAGTATTTT.

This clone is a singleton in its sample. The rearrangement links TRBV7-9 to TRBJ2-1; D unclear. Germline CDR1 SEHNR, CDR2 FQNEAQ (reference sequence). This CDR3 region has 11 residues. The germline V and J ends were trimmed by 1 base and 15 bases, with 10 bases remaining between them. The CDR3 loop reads CASSLEFQRFF. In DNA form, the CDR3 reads TGTGCCAGCAGCTTAGAGTTCCAGCGGTTCTTC.

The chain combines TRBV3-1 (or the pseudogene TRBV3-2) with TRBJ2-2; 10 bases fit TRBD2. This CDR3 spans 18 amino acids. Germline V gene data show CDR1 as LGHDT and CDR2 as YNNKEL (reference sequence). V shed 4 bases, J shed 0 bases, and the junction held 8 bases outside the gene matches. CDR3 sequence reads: CASSLLGTSGANTGELFF. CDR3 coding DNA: TGTGCCAGCAGCCTACTCGGTACTAGCGGGGCGAACACCGGGGAGCTGTTTTTT.

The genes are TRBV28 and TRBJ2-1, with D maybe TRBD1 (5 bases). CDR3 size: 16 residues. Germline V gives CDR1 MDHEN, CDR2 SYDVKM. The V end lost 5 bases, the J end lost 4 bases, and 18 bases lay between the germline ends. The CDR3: CASSKGEGVGYNEQFF. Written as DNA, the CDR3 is TGTGCCAGCAGTAAGGGCGAAGGGGTAGGGTACAATGAGCAGTTCTTC.

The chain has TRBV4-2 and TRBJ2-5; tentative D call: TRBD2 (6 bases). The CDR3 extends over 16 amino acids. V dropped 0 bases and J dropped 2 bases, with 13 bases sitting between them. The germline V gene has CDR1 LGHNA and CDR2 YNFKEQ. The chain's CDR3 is CASSQDLDYPQETQYF. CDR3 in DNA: TGTGCCAGCAGCCAAGACCTGGACTACCCACAAGAGACCCAGTACTTC.

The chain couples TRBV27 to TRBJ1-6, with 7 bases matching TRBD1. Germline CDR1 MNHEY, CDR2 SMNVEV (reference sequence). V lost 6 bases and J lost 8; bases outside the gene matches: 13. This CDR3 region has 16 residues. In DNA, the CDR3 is TGTGCCAGCAGCCCATCAACGGGACAGTTTCATTCACCCCTCCACTTT. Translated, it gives CASSPSTGQFHSPLHF.

The CDR3 DNA sequence: TGCGCCAGCAGCCAAGATAGCGGTTGGGGTGTGCAAGAGACCCAGTACTTC. This translates into CASSQDSGWGVQETQYF. The chain joins TRBV4-1 to TRBJ2-5; perhaps TRBD2 as D (6 bases). The ends were cut back, 0 bases at V and 2 bases at J, with 16 bases in the middle. This CDR3 has 17 residues. The germline CDR1 and CDR2 sequences are MGHRA and YSYEKL.

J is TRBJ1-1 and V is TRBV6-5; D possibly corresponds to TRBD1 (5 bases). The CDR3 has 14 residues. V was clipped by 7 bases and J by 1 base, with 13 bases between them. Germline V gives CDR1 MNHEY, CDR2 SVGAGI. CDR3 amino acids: CASNRRGENTEAFF. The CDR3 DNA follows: TGTGCCAGCAATCGCCGGGGGGAGAACACTGAAGCTTTCTTT.

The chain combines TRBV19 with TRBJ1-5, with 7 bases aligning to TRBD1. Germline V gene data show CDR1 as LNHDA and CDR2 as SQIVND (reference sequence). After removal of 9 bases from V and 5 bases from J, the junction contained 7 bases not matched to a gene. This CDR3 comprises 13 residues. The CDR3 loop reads CASKHRGDQPQHF. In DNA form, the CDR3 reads TGTGCCAGCAAACACAGGGGTGATCAGCCCCAGCATTTT.

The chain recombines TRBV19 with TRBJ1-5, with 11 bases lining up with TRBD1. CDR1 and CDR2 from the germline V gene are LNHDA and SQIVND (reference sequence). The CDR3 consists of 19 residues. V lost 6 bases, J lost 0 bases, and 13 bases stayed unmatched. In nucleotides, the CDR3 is TGTGCCAGTAGCCCGAGGACAGGGGGCCTTTTATATAGCAATCAGCCCCAGCATTTT. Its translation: CASSPRTGGLLYSNQPQHF.